A single sample gave rise to the 3 T cell receptor beta chains below, sequenced in a study of OX40 agonist ivuxolimab in advanced cancers. The table came from immunoSEQ multiplex PCR; TCRdb's copy has only in-frame clones and leaves some out. The sample lists roughly 90,000 clones, roughly 93% seen once, with 0.33% in the top ten. The source was CD4+ or CD8+ T cells sorted from blood, collected in a trial of the OX40 agonist ivuxolimab. Every receptor here comes from an adult with an advanced solid tumor such as melanoma, head and neck, liver or kidney cancer.

The gene calls are TRBV5-8 and TRBJ2-1; D is undetermined. Germline loops: CDR1 SGHTS, CDR2 YDEGEE. The V and J ends lost 0 bases and 2 bases respectively, with 9 bases between them. There are 15 residues in the CDR3. CDR3 DNA sequence: TGTGCCAGCAGCTTGGGGTTAAGGGCCTACAATGAGCAGTTCTTC. This sequence encodes CASSLGLRAYNEQFF.

The rearrangement links TRBV11-2 to TRBJ2-7, with 7 positions matching TRBD2. J gave up 6 bases and V 4 bases, and 9 bases lay outside the gene matches. The germline gives CDR1 SGHAT, CDR2 FQNNGV. The CDR3 contains 14 residues. The CDR3 bases are TGTGCCAGCAGCTCCTACAGCGGGATTGTCGAGCAGTACTTC. Protein product: CASSSYSGIVEQYF.

V gene TRBV1 combines with J gene TRBJ1-5; the table's D call of TRBD1 was not tested on the DNA. TRBV1 is a documented pseudogene. This CDR3 contains 17 residues. CDR3 DNA: TGCACCAGCAGCCAAGAAAAGAGGGACAGGGGCAATCAGCCCCAGCATTTT. This translates into CTSSQEKRDRGNQPQHF.